What follows is one TCR beta chain and its context. This record belongs to a study of OX40 agonist ivuxolimab in advanced cancers. Libraries were prepared by immunoSEQ multiplex PCR; TCRdb keeps only in-frame clonotypes and omits some of them. The table includes under 95,000 clones, around nine tenths detected once. J lost 8 bases, V lost 7 bases, and 10 bases had no gene match. Germline CDR1 reads MNHNS; CDR2 reads SASEGT. The CDR3 contains 15 residues. The source material was CD4+ or CD8+ T cells sorted from blood, sampled in a trial of the OX40 agonist ivuxolimab. The chain carries TRBV6-1 and TRBJ2-1; 11 bases fit TRBD2. This TCR was sampled from an adult with an advanced solid tumor such as melanoma, head and neck, liver or kidney cancer. CDR3 in amino acids: CASTSLAGDRDEQFF. In nucleotides, the CDR3 is TGTGCCAGCACCTCACTAGCGGGGGATAGGGATGAGCAGTTCTTC.